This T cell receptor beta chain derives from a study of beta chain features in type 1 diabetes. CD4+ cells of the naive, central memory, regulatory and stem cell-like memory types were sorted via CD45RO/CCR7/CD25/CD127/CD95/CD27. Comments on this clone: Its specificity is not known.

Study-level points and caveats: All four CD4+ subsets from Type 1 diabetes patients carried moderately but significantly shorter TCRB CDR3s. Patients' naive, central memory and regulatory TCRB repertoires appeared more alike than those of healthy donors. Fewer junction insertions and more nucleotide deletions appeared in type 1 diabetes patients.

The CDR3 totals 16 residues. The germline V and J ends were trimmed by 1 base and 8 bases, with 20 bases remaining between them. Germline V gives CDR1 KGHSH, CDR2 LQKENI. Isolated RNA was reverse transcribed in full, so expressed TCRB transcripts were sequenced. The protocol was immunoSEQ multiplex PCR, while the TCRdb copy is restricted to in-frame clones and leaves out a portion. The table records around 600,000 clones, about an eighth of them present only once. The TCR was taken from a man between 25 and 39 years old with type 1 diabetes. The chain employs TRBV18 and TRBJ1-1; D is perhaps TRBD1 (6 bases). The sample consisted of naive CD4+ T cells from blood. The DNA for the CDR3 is TGTGCCAGCTCACCACGATGGGTCCAGGGGCGAACCGAAGCTTTCTTT. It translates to CASSPRWVQGRTEAFF. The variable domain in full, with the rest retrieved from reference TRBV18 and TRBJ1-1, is NAGVMQNPRHLVRRRGQEARLRCSPMKGHSHVYWYRQLPEEGLKFMVYLQKENIIDESGMPKERFSAEFPKEGPSILRIQQVVRGDSAAYFCASSPRWVQGRTEAFFGQGTRLTVV.